The 21 T cell receptor beta chains reported below all come from one sample, sequenced in a study of vaccination and CD4 T cells after COVID-19. Oncomine TCR Beta short-read sequencing was applied to DNA from cultured CD4+ T cells. TCRdb called the PCR reads again in MiXCR, with one record for every CDR3 protein. The sample lists more than 15,000 distinct CDR3 sequences; 54% were seen once. Their antigens are not known. Time point given: late sampling 161 to 241 days after vaccination in a few convalescent patients. The treatment denotes: roughly ten-day PBMC culture with coronavirus spike peptide pools or control peptides (ViraFEST assay). The sample in question was CD4+ T cells from blood, cultured in vitro, obtained about 7 months after SARS-CoV-2 vaccination. These receptors all stem from a human donor who had recovered from COVID-19.

The chain employs TRBV20-1 and TRBJ2-1; TRBD2 is a possible D gene (6 bases). From germline, CDR1 is DFQATT and CDR2 SNEGSKA (reference sequence). This CDR3 has 13 amino acids. V lost 6 bases and J lost 3, with 12 bases in between. CDR3 DNA sequence: TGCAGTGCAAGGGAGGCGCACTACAATGAGCAGTTCTTC. Its protein product is CSAREAHYNEQFF.

The sample holds a few counts of this clonotype. The chain has TRBV24-1 and TRBJ2-5; D not certain. This CDR3 is built from 13 residues. V lost 4 bases, J lost 7 bases, and 12 bases lay in between. Germline lookup yields CDR1 KGHDR and CDR2 SFDVKD. The CDR3 DNA follows: TGTGCCACCAGTGACCCCGCCGTGGGGACCCAGTACTTC. Amino acids: CATSDPAVGTQYF.

The genes are TRBV6-1 and TRBJ1-2, with D possibly being TRBD1 (5 bases). The CDR3 runs 17 residues. Germline loops: CDR1 MNHNS, CDR2 SASEGT. The V and J ends lost 8 bases and 4 bases respectively, with 26 bases between them. The CDR3 DNA follows: TGTGCCAGCCTTTCTACATCGGGGAGGGGAAGGGCCTATGGCTACACCTTC. This encodes CASLSTSGRGRAYGYTF.

This clonotype was found a few times. The CDR3 DNA sequence: TGTGCCGAGGGGGGGGCGGGCAATGAGCAGTTCTTC. Its translation: CAEGGAGNEQFF. The chain recombines TRBV7-6 with TRBJ2-1, with TRBD2 as a possible D gene (7 bases). CDR3 length equals 12 residues. CDR1 is SGHVS and CDR2 is FNYEAQ in the germline V gene. V was trimmed by 11 bases and J by 6 bases, leaving 14 bases between them.

The chain employs TRBV7-3 and TRBJ2-3, with D maybe TRBD2 (6 bases). V was clipped by 1 base and J by 2 bases, with 10 bases between them. The CDR3 spans 15 residues. CDR1 is SGHTA and CDR2 is FQGTGA in the germline V gene. This chain's CDR3 is CASSLNRGDTDTQYF. CDR3 nucleotides: TGTGCCAGCAGCTTAAACCGCGGGGACACAGATACGCAGTATTTT.

This clonotype has a single count. It is unclear where the CDR3 begins or ends on the DNA, so no DNA is shown, and the CDR3 is as TCRdb lists it. The chain carries TRBV7-8 and TRBJ2-7; the table's D call, TRBD2, was not checked against the DNA. Germline-derived CDR1 and CDR2 are SGHVS and FQNEAQ. Inclusive of both ends, the CDR3 amounts to 19 amino acids. The CDR3 sequence: CASSFYICSANDYSYEQYF.

V gene TRBV7-8 combines with J gene TRBJ2-3; 7 bases are shared with TRBD1. Germline CDR1 reads SGHVS; CDR2 reads FQNEAQ. This CDR3 spans 16 amino acids. V shed 5 bases, J shed 0 bases, and the junction held 8 bases outside the gene matches. CDR3 residues: CASSLGRDSSTDTQYF. For the CDR3, the DNA is TGTGCCAGCAGCCTAGGCCGGGACAGTAGCACAGATACGCAGTATTTT.

This chain uses TRBV7-3 with TRBJ1-1; tentatively, D is TRBD1 (5 bases). This CDR3 region has 13 residues. Trimming stripped 4 bases from V and 3 bases from J, with 9 bases between. Germline CDR1 is SGHTA and CDR2 is FQGTGA. CDR3 sequence reads: CASSSDTDTEAFF. The DNA for the CDR3 is TGTGCCAGCAGCTCGGACACAGACACTGAAGCTTTCTTT.

The V and J genes are TRBV7-9 and TRBJ2-3; 8 nucleotides match TRBD2. CDR1 is SEHNR, CDR2 FQNEAQ, per germline (reference sequence). The CDR3 spans 14 residues. Trimming took 5 bases from V and 2 from J; bases not matched to a gene: 3. CDR3 DNA: TGTGCCAGCAGCATGACTAGCGACACAGATACGCAGTATTTT. It specifies CASSMTSDTDTQYF.

The chain uses TRBV5-4 and TRBJ1-6; D is undetermined. Germline lookup yields CDR1 SGHNT and CDR2 YYREEE (reference sequence). Between the trimmed V and J ends, which lost 7 bases and 7 bases, there was a span of 9 bases. There are 12 residues in the CDR3. The CDR3 is CASGSNNSPLHF. The CDR3 DNA reads as TGTGCCAGCGGATCGAACAATTCACCCCTCCACTTT.

About this clonotype itself: One junction end disagrees with the germline gene, perhaps due to a read error. The V and J genes are TRBV6-1 and TRBJ2-1; D is undetermined. Germline CDR1 is MNHNS and CDR2 is SASEGT. The CDR3 spans 10 residues. In DNA, the CDR3 is TGTGCCACCTTGGGCCTCCTTACCGTCTTC. As protein: CATLGLLTVF.

The CDR3 DNA is TGCAGTGCTCGGTCGGGCCTAGAAACCGGCCACGAGCAGTACTTC. Amino acids: CSARSGLETGHEQYF. The V gene is TRBV20-1, the J gene TRBJ2-7; D remains unclear. The V gene lost 5 bases and the J gene lost 5 bases, with 22 bases spanning the gap. CDR3 size: 15 residues. Per the germline V gene, CDR1 is DFQATT and CDR2 is SNEGSKA (reference sequence).

CDR3 residues: CATSAVAQDTDTQYF. CDR3 sequence (DNA): TGTGCCACCTCTGCAGTGGCGCAAGATACAGATACGCAGTATTTT. The gene calls are TRBV24-1 and TRBJ2-3; D remains ambiguous. Germline CDR1 reads KGHDR; CDR2 reads SFDVKD. CDR3 length: 15 residues. Deletions cut 9 bases from V and 3 bases from J, with 18 bases between.

The chain is built from TRBV20-1 and TRBJ2-1; D perhaps matches TRBD2 (6 bases). V shed 3 bases and J shed 10 bases, with 22 bases lying between them. CDR1 and CDR2 (germline): DFQATT, SNEGSKA (reference sequence). This CDR3 is built from 15 residues. CDR3 protein: CSASHSHLPGEEQFF. For the CDR3, the DNA is TGCAGTGCTAGTCATTCCCACCTACCGGGGGAGGAGCAGTTCTTC.

The gene calls are TRBV20-1 and TRBJ1-2, with 7 bases lining up with TRBD1. With V trimmed by 5 bases and J by 6 bases, 9 bases remained unmatched. This CDR3 region has 13 residues. Germline CDR1 and CDR2: DFQATT and SNEGSKA (reference sequence). CDR3 nucleotide sequence: TGCAGTGCTTCCCGAACAGGGGCGGATGGCTACACCTTC. The encoded protein is CSASRTGADGYTF.

This rearrangement joins TRBV7-8 to TRBJ1-6; D gene uncertain. The germline V and J ends were trimmed by 2 bases and 7 bases, with 9 bases remaining between them. The CDR3 loop spans 14 amino acids. Germline V gene data show CDR1 as SGHVS and CDR2 as FQNEAQ. The CDR3 DNA sequence: TGTGCCAGCAGCTTAAAAGGGCTGAATTCACCCCTCCACTTT. It is translated as CASSLKGLNSPLHF.

This clonotype has a handful of counts. CDR3: CASSLSQFPNSPLHF. In DNA form, the CDR3 reads TGTGCCAGCAGTTTATCGCAGTTCCCTAATTCACCCCTCCACTTT. This chain connects TRBV27 to TRBJ1-6; D gene uncertain. This CDR3 has 15 residues. The V gene's germline CDR1 is MNHEY and CDR2 SMNVEV (reference sequence). The V end was cut by 0 bases, the J end by 6 bases, with 9 bases between.

This clonotype has a handful of counts. The chain links TRBV27 to TRBJ2-3, with D possibly TRBD2 on 6 matching bases. The length of the CDR3 is 16 residues. CDR1 is MNHEY, CDR2 SMNVEV, per germline (reference sequence). V was clipped by 6 bases and J by 0 bases, with 16 bases between them. The CDR3 is CASRYMGGDSTDTQYF. For the CDR3, the DNA is TGTGCCAGCAGATACATGGGGGGTGATAGCACAGATACGCAGTATTTT.

This chain joins TRBV20-1 and TRBJ1-2; the match to TRBD1 covers 7 bases. Germline CDR1 and CDR2: DFQATT and SNEGSKA (reference sequence). The CDR3 consists of 15 residues. V was pared by 1 base and J by 4 bases, with 9 bases of the junction left unmatched. CDR3 nucleotide sequence: TGCAGTGCTAGAGCCCCGGGACAGACAATCTATGGCTACACCTTC. Its translation is CSARAPGQTIYGYTF.

This chain connects TRBV5-1 to TRBJ2-5; 8 bases fit TRBD1. The CDR3 is made up of 14 amino acids. Germline V lookup: CDR1 SGHRS, CDR2 YFSETQ. The J segment lost 1 base and the V segment lost 4 bases, leaving 3 bases of the junction unmatched. The CDR3 bases are TGCGCCAGCAGCAGTACAGGGGGCCAAGAGACCCAGTACTTC. It yields the protein CASSSTGGQETQYF.

This clonotype was seen more than once but under ten times. This chain connects TRBV15 to TRBJ2-5; D gene ambiguous. CDR3 length equals 13 residues. The ends were cut back, 0 bases at V and 5 bases at J, with 7 bases in the middle. CDR1 is LNHNV and CDR2 is YYDKDF in the germline V gene (reference sequence). CDR3 coding DNA: TGTGCCACCAGCAGAGATTTTCGGGAGACCCAGTACTTC. This gives the protein CATSRDFRETQYF.